Below, 26 T cell receptor beta chains from the same sample are listed, as sequenced in a study of long-term antiretroviral therapy in people with HIV. Version v3.0 of the immunoSEQ assay ran at survey level. Some clones are missing from TCRdb's copy, which holds only in-frame ones; the method was immunoSEQ multiplex PCR. The sample comprises about 24,000 clones, approximately 88% of which are singletons, and about 8.7% rests with the top ten. The sample here was unsorted PBMCs, taken 1.8 years before starting antiretroviral therapy. The source is a man aged 45-65 years with HIV.

The chain couples TRBV7-9 to TRBJ2-1; 10 bases map to TRBD2. This CDR3 has 15 amino acids. Per germline, CDR1 SEHNR and CDR2 FQNEAQ (reference sequence). Losses at the gene ends were 4 bases for V and 7 bases for J; bases not matched to a gene: 7. CDR3 in DNA: TGTGCCAGCAGCTCTAGAGCGGGAGGGGGGAATGAGCAGTTCTTC. It yields the protein CASSSRAGGGNEQFF. Variable domain in full (rest from reference TRBV7-9 and TRBJ2-1): DTGVSQNPRHKITKRGQNVTFRCDPISEHNRLYWYRQTLGQGPEFLTYFQNEAQLEKSRLLSDRFSAERPKGSFSTLEIQRTEQGDSAMYLCASSSRAGGGNEQFFGPGTRLTVL.

V and J are TRBV10-2 and TRBJ1-3; unclear D gene. Germline V CDR1 and CDR2: WSHSY, SAAADI. V lost 7 bases and J 6 bases, leaving 10 bases between the germline ends. The CDR3 runs 12 residues. CDR3 nucleotide sequence: TGCGCCAGCACGAACAGCGCAAACACCATATATTTT. As protein: CASTNSANTIYF.

This clone showed up just once. The V and J genes are TRBV11-2 and TRBJ2-5, with 8 nucleotides matching TRBD2. Germline-derived CDR1 and CDR2 are SGHAT and FQNNGV. The CDR3 extends over 17 amino acids. V dropped 5 bases and J dropped 2; count of bases not matched to a gene: 13. CDR3 protein: CASSPRPGGREQETQYF. Here the CDR3 DNA reads TGTGCCAGCAGCCCCCGTCCGGGGGGGCGGGAGCAAGAGACCCAGTACTTC.

The genes are TRBV15 and TRBJ2-3; 9 bases line up with TRBD2. CDR1 is LNHNV and CDR2 is YYDKDF in the germline V gene (reference sequence). Unmatched junction bases numbered 9, after V lost 6 bases and J lost 2 bases. CDR3 length: 16 amino acids. CDR3 protein: CATSTAGGPITDTQYF. In DNA form, the CDR3 reads TGTGCCACCAGTACGGCGGGAGGGCCTATCACAGATACGCAGTATTTT.

This chain connects TRBV4-2 to TRBJ2-3; possibly TRBD1 or TRBD2 for D (5 bases each). The CDR3 runs 18 residues. CDR1 is LGHNA, CDR2 YNFKEQ, per germline. V was trimmed by 4 bases and J by 0 bases, leaving 20 bases between them. The CDR3 nucleotides read TGTGCCAGCAGCCCCAGGGTGCGAGGGGAACCTAGCACAGATACGCAGTATTTT. Protein: CASSPRVRGEPSTDTQYF.

This sequence joins TRBV9 and TRBJ2-7; 8 positions match TRBD2. J lost 2 bases, V lost 3 bases, and 7 bases had no gene match. There are 15 residues in the CDR3. Germline assignment: CDR1 SGDLS and CDR2 YYNGEE. The CDR3 DNA reads TGTGCCAGCAGCGCAGGACTAGCCACCCCCTACGAGCAGTACTTC. Translating it yields CASSAGLATPYEQYF.

This chain uses TRBV18 with TRBJ2-5; perhaps TRBD2 as D (6 bases). Germline CDR1 reads KGHSH; CDR2 reads LQKENI. The length of the CDR3 is 14 residues. Between the trimmed V and J ends, which lost 3 bases and 4 bases, there was a span of 12 bases. CDR3 bases: TGTGCCAGCTCACCCTCGACGACTAGAGAGACCCAGTACTTC. Translated: CASSPSTTRETQYF.

The rearrangement uses TRBV5-1 and TRBJ2-5; TRBD2 might be the D (5 bases). Looked up from germline, CDR1 is SGHRS and CDR2 is YFSETQ. Trimming shortened V by 6 bases and J by 5 bases, and 14 bases separated the two germline ends. The CDR3 spans 13 residues. CDR3 sequence reads: CASTRGSWETQYF. CDR3 nucleotides: TGCGCCAGCACTCGGGGATCTTGGGAGACCCAGTACTTC.

The rearrangement joins TRBV20-1 to TRBJ1-2; D perhaps matches TRBD1 (6 bases). Trimming stripped 3 bases from V and 6 bases from J, with 8 bases between. The germline CDR1 and CDR2 sequences are DFQATT and SNEGSKA (reference sequence). The CDR3 length is 11 residues. The CDR3, as DNA: TGCAGTGCTAGCCCAGGGGATGGCTACACCTTC. This gives the protein CSASPGDGYTF.

This chain connects TRBV28 to TRBJ1-2; D might be TRBD1 (6 bases). Germline values: CDR1 MDHEN, CDR2 SYDVKM. The CDR3 spans 16 residues. Trimming pared 7 bases from V and 1 base from J, leaving 19 bases between. CDR3 nucleotide sequence: TGTGCCAGCAAGTACAGGGTAAAGAGTGGTAACTATGGCTACACCTTC. This encodes CASKYRVKSGNYGYTF.

This chain uses TRBV6-5 with TRBJ1-2; D is uncertain. Per germline, CDR1 MNHEY and CDR2 SVGAGI. The CDR3 is 13 amino acids. With 7 bases removed from V and 4 bases from J, the gap between germline ends came to 13 bases. CDR3 sequence (DNA): TGTGCCAGCATGAGGCACCGGGGCTATGGCTACACCTTC. Encoded protein: CASMRHRGYGYTF.

The J gene is TRBJ2-1, the V gene TRBV27; 10 bases map to TRBD2. This CDR3 region has 15 residues. Trimming took 8 bases from V and 4 from J; bases not matched to a gene: 8. The germline gives CDR1 MNHEY, CDR2 SMNVEV (reference sequence). CDR3 region: CASRTSGLAYNEQFF. The CDR3 nucleotides read TGTGCCAGCCGGACTAGCGGCTTGGCGTACAATGAGCAGTTCTTC.

This chain links TRBV29-1 with TRBJ1-2; D is possibly TRBD1 (6 bases). Germline values: CDR1 SQVTM, CDR2 ANQGSEA. The CDR3 is made up of 16 amino acids. V gave up 0 bases and J gave up 3 bases, with 17 bases separating them. The chain's CDR3 is CSVEDPAQGYHYGYTF. The CDR3 DNA sequence: TGCAGCGTTGAAGATCCGGCACAGGGATACCACTATGGCTACACCTTC.

This rearrangement joins TRBV7-9 to TRBJ1-2, with 7 bases fitting TRBD1. Per germline, CDR1 SEHNR and CDR2 FQNEAQ (reference sequence). The junction had 8 bases not matched to a gene; V was cut back by 6 bases and J by 4 bases. CDR3 length: 14 residues. The CDR3 protein is CASRDTGATYGYTF. DNA for the CDR3: TGTGCCAGCAGGGATACAGGGGCGACCTATGGCTACACCTTC.

CDR3 in amino acids: CASGLGFASYNEQFF. As DNA, the CDR3 is TGTGCCAGCGGGCTAGGGTTTGCGTCCTACAATGAGCAGTTCTTC. J is TRBJ2-1 and V is TRBV7-9; D unclear. Trimming cost V 8 bases and J 1 base, with 15 bases left between them. CDR3 length: 15 residues. Germline CDR1 is SEHNR and CDR2 is FQNEAQ (reference sequence).

This chain joins TRBV20-1 and TRBJ2-1; no definite D call. The germline V gene has CDR1 DFQATT and CDR2 SNEGSKA (reference sequence). This CDR3 is built from 10 residues. V was pared by 8 bases and J by 5 bases, with 7 bases between. The CDR3 region is CSPMNNEQFF. The CDR3 DNA reads as TGCAGTCCGATGAACAATGAGCAGTTCTTC.

This rearrangement joins TRBV10-3 to TRBJ1-2, with 7 bases aligning to TRBD1. J lost 0 bases, V lost 2 bases, and 15 bases had no gene match. CDR1 and CDR2 from the germline V gene are ENHRY and SYGVKD. This CDR3 contains 19 residues. The CDR3 coding sequence is TGTGCCATCAGTGAGCCGCCCGGGACAGACTCGAAAGCTAACTATGGCTACACCTTC. It codes for CAISEPPGTDSKANYGYTF.

The rearrangement uses TRBV5-4 and TRBJ2-2, with 10 nucleotides matching TRBD2. This CDR3 is 17 amino acids long. Germline V CDR1 and CDR2: SGHNT, YYREEE (reference sequence). V shed 4 bases, J shed 1 base, and the junction held 7 bases outside the gene matches. The CDR3 protein is CASSKASGGLNTGELFF. The CDR3 nucleotides are TGTGCCAGCAGCAAAGCTAGCGGGGGCTTGAACACCGGGGAGCTGTTTTTT.

The J gene is TRBJ2-7, the V gene TRBV6-1; D is ambiguous. Trimming stripped 6 bases from V and 4 bases from J, with 13 bases between. This CDR3 is 13 amino acids long. The germline CDR1 and CDR2 sequences are MNHNS and SASEGT. The CDR3 nucleotides read TGTGCCAGCAGCAAACTGTATAGTTACGAGCAGTACTTC. Amino acid sequence: CASSKLYSYEQYF.

Here the CDR3 reads CASSGVTSTDTQYF. The CDR3 DNA reads TGTGCCAGCAGCGGTGTCACTAGCACAGATACGCAGTATTTT. The genes are TRBV7-2 and TRBJ2-3, with D hard to call. Germline V gene data show CDR1 as SGHTA and CDR2 as FQGNSA. V gave up 5 bases and J gave up 0 bases, with 9 bases separating them. The CDR3 is 14 residues long.

The V call is TRBV19, the J call TRBJ2-7, with 7 positions matching TRBD1. V lost 4 bases to trimming and J lost 4 bases; unmatched junction nucleotides: 7. The CDR3 is 14 residues long. Germline-derived CDR1 and CDR2 are LNHDA and SQIVND (reference sequence). The CDR3 region is CASSTPGQTYEQYF. CDR3 coding DNA: TGTGCCAGTAGTACCCCGGGACAGACTTACGAGCAGTACTTC.

CDR3 in amino acids: CASSFQGEETQYF. DNA for the CDR3: TGCGCCAGCAGCTTCCAGGGTGAAGAGACCCAGTACTTC. J is TRBJ2-5 and V is TRBV5-1; TRBD1 is a possible D gene (5 bases). In germline, CDR1 is SGHRS, CDR2 YFSETQ. V was cut by 2 bases and J by 3 bases, with 8 bases left in between. The CDR3 spans 13 residues.

The chain links TRBV7-9 to TRBJ2-7, with D possibly being TRBD1 (5 bases). The CDR3 is made up of 14 amino acids. The germline CDR1 and CDR2 sequences are SEHNR and FQNEAQ (reference sequence). V lost 0 bases, J lost 6 bases, and 12 bases lay in between. In DNA, the CDR3 is TGTGCCAGCAGCTTAGCAGGTAAAACAGGCGAGCAGTACTTC. This gives the protein CASSLAGKTGEQYF.

This chain uses TRBV5-4 with TRBJ2-1; D unclear. V lost 3 bases, J lost 6 bases, and 19 bases lay in between. The CDR3 spans 16 residues. Germline CDR1 and CDR2: SGHNT and YYREEE (reference sequence). The CDR3 nucleotides are TGTGCCAGCAGCTATAGTTCAGGACCCGTTAGCAATGAGCAGTTCTTC. Residues: CASSYSSGPVSNEQFF.

V gene TRBV5-1 combines with J gene TRBJ1-3, with 9 bases matching TRBD1. V dropped 4 bases and J dropped 4; count of bases not matched to a gene: 6. Germline-derived CDR1 and CDR2 are SGHRS and YFSETQ. This CDR3 has 15 residues. Written as DNA, the CDR3 is TGCGCCAGCAGCGATACAGGGGGCTCGGGAAACACCATATATTTT. This translates into CASSDTGGSGNTIYF.

This chain links TRBV5-4 with TRBJ2-3; 12 nucleotides agree with TRBD2. The junction had 0 bases not matched to a gene; V was cut back by 1 base and J by 0 bases. This CDR3 spans 16 amino acids. Germline assignment: CDR1 SGHNT and CDR2 YYREEE (reference sequence). The CDR3 DNA follows: TGTGCCAGCAGCTTGCTAGCGGGAGGGAGCACAGATACGCAGTATTTT. Translating gives CASSLLAGGSTDTQYF.